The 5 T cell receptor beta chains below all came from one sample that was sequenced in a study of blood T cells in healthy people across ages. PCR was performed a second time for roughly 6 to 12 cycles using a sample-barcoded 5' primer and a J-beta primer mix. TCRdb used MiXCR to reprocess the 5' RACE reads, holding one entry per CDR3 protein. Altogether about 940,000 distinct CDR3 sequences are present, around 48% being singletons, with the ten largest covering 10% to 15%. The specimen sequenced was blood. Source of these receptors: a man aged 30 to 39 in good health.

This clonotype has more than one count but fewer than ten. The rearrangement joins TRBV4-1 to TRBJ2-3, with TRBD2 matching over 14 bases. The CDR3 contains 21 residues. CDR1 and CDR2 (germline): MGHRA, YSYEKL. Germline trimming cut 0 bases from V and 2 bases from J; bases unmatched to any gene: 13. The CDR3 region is CASSQDGTSGGPYIYTDTQYF. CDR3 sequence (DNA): TGCGCCAGCAGCCAAGACGGGACTAGCGGGGGCCCATATATTTACACAGATACGCAGTATTTT.

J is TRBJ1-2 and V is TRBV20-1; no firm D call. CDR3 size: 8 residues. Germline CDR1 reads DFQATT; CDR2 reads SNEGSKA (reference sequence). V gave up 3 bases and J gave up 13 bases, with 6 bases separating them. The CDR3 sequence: CSASPPTF. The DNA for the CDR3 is TGCAGTGCTAGTCCCCCCACCTTC.

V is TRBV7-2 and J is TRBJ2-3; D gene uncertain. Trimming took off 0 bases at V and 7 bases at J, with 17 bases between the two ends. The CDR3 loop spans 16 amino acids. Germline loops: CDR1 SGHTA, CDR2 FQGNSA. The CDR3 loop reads CASSLAGPLGRHTQYF. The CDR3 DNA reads TGTGCCAGCAGCTTAGCAGGGCCCTTAGGGCGACATACGCAGTATTTT.

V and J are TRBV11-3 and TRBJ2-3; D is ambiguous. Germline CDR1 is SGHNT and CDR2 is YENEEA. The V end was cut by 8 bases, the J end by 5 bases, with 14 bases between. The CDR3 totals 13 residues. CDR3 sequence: CASFDPMGDTQYF. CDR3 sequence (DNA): TGTGCCAGCTTCGACCCCATGGGAGATACGCAGTATTTT.

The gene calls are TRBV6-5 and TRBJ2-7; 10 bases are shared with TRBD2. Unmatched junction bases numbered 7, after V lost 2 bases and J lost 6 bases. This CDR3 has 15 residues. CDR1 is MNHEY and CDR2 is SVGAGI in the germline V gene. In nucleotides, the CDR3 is TGTGCCAGCAGTTACCAATTAGCGGGGGGCGTCGAGCAGTACTTC. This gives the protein CASSYQLAGGVEQYF.